This T cell receptor (beta chain) emerged from a study of human T cells and chemical hapten exposure. Notes on the study in general: Because they had alopecia, donors may respond immunologically unlike healthy people. Sensitizing with DPC caused no change in TCRs above 1 in 1000 frequency.

Time point indicated: pre-sensitization, week 0. Documented treatment: therapeutic diphenylcyclopropenone sensitization with weekly scalp DPC. The germline V gene has CDR1 LGHNA and CDR2 YSLEER. This CDR3 has 15 amino acids. The V end lost 1 base, the J end lost 5 bases, and 12 bases lay between the germline ends. The table lists this clonotype with a few counts. The antigen remains unidentified. TCRdb re-called the RACE reads through MiXCR, storing one row per CDR3 protein. The sample has approximately 370,000 distinct CDR3 sequences, around 5.5% seen once; the top ten hold over 7%. This chain connects TRBV4-3 to TRBJ2-1; D perhaps matches TRBD1 (6 bases). This TCR derives from a young woman with alopecia areata. Some clones in this sample may be carry-over from other donors' samples. Source: whole blood, taken in connection with sensitization to the hapten diphenylcyclopropenone (DPC). CDR3 amino acids: CASSQGWGRDNEQFF. CDR3 nucleotides: TGCGCCAGCAGCCAAGGATGGGGGCGCGACAATGAGCAGTTCTTC.